The sequence of this T cell receptor beta chain was determined in a study of blood T cell repertoires in COVID-19. About the research overall: COVID-19 samples collected from the United States, Italy and Spain covered acute and convalescent phases. Sample material is recorded as cDNA or gDNA derived from T cells, B-cell-depleted T cells, or PBMCs.

In germline, CDR1 is SNHLY, CDR2 FYNNEI. The trim removed 7 bases at V and 1 base at J, leaving 10 bases unmatched. The CDR3 is made up of 16 amino acids. Authors' analysis steps: Cell counts per sample came from amplifying reference gene primers. This table comes from immunoSEQ multiplex PCR, and its TCRdb copy is limited to in-frame clones, with some not included. V, J and clone size were drawn from that table, and D and trimming were deduced from the DNA. Of about 320,000 clones detected, 87% appear once; the ten largest clones hold 5.5% to 6%. Participants, about 18 to 89 years old, spanned around 26 US areas.

This chain uses TRBV2 with TRBJ1-2, with 9 positions matching TRBD1. Specimen: PBMCs or T cells enriched from blood (not recorded which). The receptor's source is a young woman who had recovered from COVID-19. In DNA, the CDR3 is TGTGCCAGCACCGAAACCCGGGACAGGGTTAACTATGGCTACACCTTC. Its translation: CASTETRDRVNYGYTF.